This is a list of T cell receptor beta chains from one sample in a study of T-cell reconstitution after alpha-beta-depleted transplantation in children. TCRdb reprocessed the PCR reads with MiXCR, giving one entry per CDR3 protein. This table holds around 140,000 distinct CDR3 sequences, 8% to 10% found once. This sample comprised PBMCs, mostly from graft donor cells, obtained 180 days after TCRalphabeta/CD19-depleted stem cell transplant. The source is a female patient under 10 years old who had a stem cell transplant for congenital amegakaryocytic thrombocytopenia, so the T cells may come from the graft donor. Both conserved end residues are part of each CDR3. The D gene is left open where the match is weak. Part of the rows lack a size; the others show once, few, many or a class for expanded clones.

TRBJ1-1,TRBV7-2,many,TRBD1,CASSRDRGQSEAFF,TGTGCCAGCAGCCGGGACAGGGGGCAAAGTGAAGCTTTCTTT
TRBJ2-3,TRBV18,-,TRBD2,CASSSGELAGKKYF,TGTGCCAGCTCATCGGGTGAACTAGCGGGTAAGAAGTATTTT
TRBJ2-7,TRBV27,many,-,CASRTPSYEQYF,TGTGCCAGCAGGACTCCCTCCTACGAGCAGTACTTC
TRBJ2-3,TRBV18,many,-,CASSPSTPGASVRDTQYF,TGTGCCAGCTCCCCCTCCACGCCGGGGGCATCTGTCAGAGATACGCAGTATTTT
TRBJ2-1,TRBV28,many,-,CASSSPFRGIRGNEQFF,TGTGCCAGCAGCTCTCCGTTTCGGGGGATCAGGGGGAATGAGCAGTTCTTC
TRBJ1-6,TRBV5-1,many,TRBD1,CASRGQASLNSPLHF,TGCGCCAGCAGGGGACAGGCCTCATTAAATTCACCCCTCCACTTT
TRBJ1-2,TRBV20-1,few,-,CSARAGGGGYTF,TGCAGTGCTAGAGCCGGGGGGGGCGGCTACACCTTC
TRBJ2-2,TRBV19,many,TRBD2,CASSIEAGGTGELFF,TGTGCCAGTAGTATCGAGGCGGGAGGGACCGGGGAGCTGTTTTTT
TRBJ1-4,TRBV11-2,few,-,CASSLVFGKLFF,TGTGCCAGCAGCTTAGTATTTGGAAAACTGTTTTTT
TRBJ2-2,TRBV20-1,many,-,CSAPTNTGELFF,TGCAGTGCTCCCACGAACACCGGGGAGCTGTTTTTT
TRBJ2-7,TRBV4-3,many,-,CASSQDRGIDEQYF,TGCGCCAGCAGCCAAGATAGAGGGATAGACGAGCAGTACTTC
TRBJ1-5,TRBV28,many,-,CASSWGYNQPQHF,TGTGCCAGCAGCTGGGGATACAATCAGCCCCAGCATTTT
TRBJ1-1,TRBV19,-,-,CASSISDRYTEAFF,TGTGCCAGTAGTATCTCGGACAGATACACTGAAGCTTTCTTT
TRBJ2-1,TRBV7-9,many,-,CASSPPGSRAYNEQFF,TGTGCCAGCAGCCCCCCGGGTAGCAGGGCCTACAATGAGCAGTTCTTC
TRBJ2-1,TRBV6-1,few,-,CASSPFRLDANEQFF,TGTGCCAGCAGTCCCTTTAGACTAGATGCCAATGAGCAGTTCTTC
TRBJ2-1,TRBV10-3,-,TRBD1,CAISGQGSYGEQFF,TGTGCCATCAGCGGACAGGGATCCTACGGTGAGCAGTTCTTC
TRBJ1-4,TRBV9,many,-,CASSVDAGTNEKLFF,TGTGCCAGCAGCGTAGACGCCGGTACTAATGAAAAACTGTTTTTT
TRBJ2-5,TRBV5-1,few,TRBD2,CASSLAMVAGVAQETQYF,TGCGCCAGCAGCTTGGCCATGGTTGCGGGAGTAGCCCAAGAGACCCAGTACTTC
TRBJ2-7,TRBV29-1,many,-,CSVADEPYEQYF,TGCAGCGTTGCGGACGAACCCTACGAGCAGTACTTC
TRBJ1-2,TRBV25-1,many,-,CASSPPPWDPQGNYGYTF,TGTGCCAGCAGCCCACCTCCTTGGGACCCACAAGGAAACTATGGCTACACCTTC
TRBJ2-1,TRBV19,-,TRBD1,CASSRGWFGTGIYNEQFF,TGTGCCAGTAGTAGAGGCTGGTTTGGGACAGGGATCTACAATGAGCAGTTCTTC
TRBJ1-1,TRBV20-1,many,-,CSARAGGANTEAFF,TGCAGTGCTAGAGCCGGAGGGGCGAACACTGAAGCTTTCTTT
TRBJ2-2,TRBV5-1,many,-,CASSLLTSRTTGELFF,TGCGCCAGCAGCTTGTTGACTAGTAGAACCACCGGGGAGCTGTTTTTT
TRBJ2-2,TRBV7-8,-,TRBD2,CASKSIPGGNTGELFF,TGTGCCAGCAAATCGATTCCGGGGGGGAACACCGGGGAGCTGTTTTTT
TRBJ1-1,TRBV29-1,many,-,CSVAPAWGLNTEAFF,TGCAGCGTTGCCCCCGCATGGGGGCTGAACACTGAAGCTTTCTTT
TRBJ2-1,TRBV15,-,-,CATSRVGLRGGWYNEQFF,TGTGCCACCAGCAGAGTGGGCCTCAGGGGCGGGTGGTACAATGAGCAGTTCTTC
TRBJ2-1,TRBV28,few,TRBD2,CASSLSSGGSHEQFF,TGTGCCAGCAGTTTAAGTAGCGGGGGGTCCCATGAGCAGTTCTTC
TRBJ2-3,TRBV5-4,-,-,CASSLDPGALGPDTQYF,TGTGCCAGCAGCTTGGACCCGGGAGCGCTGGGGCCCGATACGCAGTATTTT
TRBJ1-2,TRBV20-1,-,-,CSASSVREPYGYTF,TGCAGTGCTAGCAGTGTCAGGGAACCCTATGGCTACACCTTC
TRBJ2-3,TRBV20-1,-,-,CSATRATDYSIDTQYF,TGCAGTGCTACTCGGGCGACAGATTATAGCATAGATACGCAGTATTTT
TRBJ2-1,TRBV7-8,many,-,CASSLKGQFEQFF,TGTGCCAGCAGCCTAAAGGGTCAATTTGAGCAGTTCTTC
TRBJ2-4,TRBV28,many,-,CPSSFGGLAKNIQYF,TGTCCCAGCAGTTTCGGCGGGCTAGCCAAAAACATTCAGTACTTC
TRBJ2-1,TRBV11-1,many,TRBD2,CASRQKTSGGRYNEQFF,TGTGCCAGCAGGCAAAAAACTAGCGGGGGCCGCTACAATGAGCAGTTCTTC
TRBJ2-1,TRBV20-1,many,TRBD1,CSARGDRYNEQFF,TGCAGTGCTAGAGGGGACAGGTACAATGAGCAGTTCTTC
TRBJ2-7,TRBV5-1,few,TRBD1,CASRPGQGAVEQYF,TGCGCCAGCAGGCCCGGACAGGGGGCGGTCGAGCAGTACTTC
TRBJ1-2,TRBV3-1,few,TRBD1,CATSQDRKDRLDYGYTF,TGTGCCACCAGCCAAGATCGGAAGGACAGGCTCGACTATGGCTACACCTTC
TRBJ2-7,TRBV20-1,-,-,CSAILAAAYEQYF,TGCAGTGCTATTTTAGCGGCCGCCTACGAGCAGTACTTC
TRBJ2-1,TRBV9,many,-,CASSVATVYNEQFF,TGTGCCAGCAGCGTAGCTACGGTCTACAATGAGCAGTTCTTC
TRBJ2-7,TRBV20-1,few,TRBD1,CSATVGQGARNEQYF,TGCAGTGCTACCGTGGGACAGGGGGCGCGTAACGAGCAGTACTTC
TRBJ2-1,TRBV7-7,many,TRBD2,CASSHLAVPMSYNEQFF,TGTGCCAGCAGCCACCTAGCGGTTCCAATGTCCTACAATGAGCAGTTCTTC
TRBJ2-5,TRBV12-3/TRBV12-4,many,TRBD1,CASSPRQGFQETQYF,TGTGCCAGCAGTCCCCGACAGGGGTTCCAAGAGACCCAGTACTTC
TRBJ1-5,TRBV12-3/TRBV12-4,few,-,CASSLFFGQPQHF,TGTGCCAGCAGTTTATTTTTCGGGCAGCCCCAGCATTTT
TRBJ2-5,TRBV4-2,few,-,CASSQTDGTRPPETQYF,TGTGCCAGCAGCCAGACCGACGGGACCCGTCCCCCAGAGACCCAGTACTTC
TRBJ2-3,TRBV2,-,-,CASSDDRRTDTQYF,TGTGCCAGCAGTGACGACAGGCGCACAGATACGCAGTATTTT
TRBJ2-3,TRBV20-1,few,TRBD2,CSARDLRGGLTDTQYF,TGCAGTGCTAGAGATCTGCGGGGGGGGCTCACAGATACGCAGTATTTT
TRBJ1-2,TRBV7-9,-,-,CASSLNRVGSYTF,TGTGCCAGCAGCTTAAACAGGGTTGGGAGCTACACCTTC
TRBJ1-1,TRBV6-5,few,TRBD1,CASSLDRGSTEAFF,TGTGCCAGCAGTTTGGACAGGGGAAGCACTGAAGCTTTCTTT
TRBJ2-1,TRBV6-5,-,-,CASSYGVWSYNEQLF,TGTGCCAGCAGTTACGGCGTATGGTCCTACAATGAGCAGTTATTC
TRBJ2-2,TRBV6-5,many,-,CASSYSNEGSGRTGELFF,TGTGCCAGCAGTTACTCGAACGAGGGGTCAGGGAGGACCGGGGAGCTGTTTTTT
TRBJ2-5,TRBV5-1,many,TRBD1,CASSLGGQIQETQYF,TGCGCCAGCAGCTTGGGGGGACAGATCCAAGAGACCCAGTACTTC
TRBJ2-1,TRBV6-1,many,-,CASSEGYYNEQFF,TGTGCCAGCAGTGAAGGGTATTACAATGAGCAGTTCTTC
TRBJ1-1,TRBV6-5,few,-,CASSRGGSSEAFF,TGTGCCAGCAGCCGCGGGGGCTCATCTGAAGCTTTCTTT
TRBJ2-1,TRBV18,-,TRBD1,CASSPQSGGTGSHNEQFF,TGTGCCAGCTCACCGCAGAGTGGCGGGACAGGGAGCCACAATGAGCAGTTCTTC
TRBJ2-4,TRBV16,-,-,CASSPNRSASKNIQYF,TGTGCCAGCAGCCCTAATCGGTCAGCATCCAAAAACATTCAGTACTTC
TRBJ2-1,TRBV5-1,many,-,CASSLAGEPNEQFF,TGCGCCAGCAGCTTGGCCGGGGAACCGAATGAGCAGTTCTTC
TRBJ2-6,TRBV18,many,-,CASSPLQGLGANVLTF,TGTGCCAGCTCACCCCTACAGGGCTTAGGGGCCAACGTCCTGACTTTC
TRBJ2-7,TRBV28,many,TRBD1,CASSLGTGKSSYEQYF,TGTGCCAGCAGTTTAGGGACAGGGAAAAGTAGTTACGAGCAGTACTTC